There are a few counts of the clone carrying this T cell receptor beta chain. The data belong to a study of patients and donors after allogeneic stem cell transplantation. TCRdb reanalysed the RT-PCR reads using MiXCR and keeps one entry per CDR3 protein. Of about a million distinct CDR3 sequences listed, over 15% are singletons. Trimming took off 1 base at V and 4 bases at J, with 13 bases between the two ends. This CDR3 is built from 15 residues. CDR1 and CDR2 (germline): KGHSH, LQKENI. The chain has TRBV18 and TRBJ2-5; D is unclear. This clonotype was obtained from a human donor who was either an allogeneic HSCT recipient or a stem cell or donor lymphocyte infusion donor (not recorded which). It is not recorded whose cells these are; they may come from a transplant donor. The sequencing input was blood, either unsorted or a sorted T cell fraction (not recorded which). CDR3 residues: CASSPQVLRAETQYF. In DNA form, the CDR3 reads TGTGCCAGCTCACCACAGGTTCTTCGGGCAGAGACCCAGTACTTC.